Listed here are 8 T cell receptor beta chains from one sample, sequenced in a study of T cells in Graves' hyperthyroidism and ophthalmopathy. The TCR beta CDR3 regions underwent amplification using RNA transcripts as the source. During a first-round RT-PCR of the TCR CDR3, the HTBI primer set was used. Each CDR3 protein gets one entry after TCRdb re-called the multiplex PCR reads with MiXCR. The table includes approximately 400,000 distinct CDR3 sequences, 15% to 19% detected once. Sample: blood. These receptors all come from a woman aged 18-30 years with Graves' hyperthyroidism.

This clonotype was detected many times. The J gene is TRBJ1-5, the V gene TRBV27, with 9 nucleotides matching TRBD1. The germline V gene encodes CDR1 MNHEY and CDR2 SMNVEV (reference sequence). V lost 5 bases to trimming and J lost 5 bases; unmatched junction nucleotides: 7. CDR3 size: 15 residues. For the CDR3, the DNA is TGTGCCAGCAGTATCACGGGACAGGGATATCAGCCCCAGCATTTT. Translation gives CASSITGQGYQPQHF.

This clonotype occurred many times. The V gene is TRBV6-1, the J gene TRBJ2-1, with a possible D match to TRBD2 (7 bases). V gave up 9 bases and J gave up 3 bases, with 15 bases separating them. CDR1 and CDR2 (germline): MNHNS, SASEGT. The CDR3 length is 14 residues. CDR3 sequence: CASGGGRDYNEQFF. CDR3 nucleotide sequence: TGTGCCAGTGGGGGGGGCAGGGACTACAATGAGCAGTTCTTC.

This clonotype was seen a handful of times. V is TRBV4-1 and J is TRBJ2-3; D is uncertain. The CDR3 covers 17 residues. Germline loops: CDR1 MGHRA, CDR2 YSYEKL. Deletions cut 2 bases from V and 2 bases from J, with 17 bases between. The CDR3 sequence: CASSQPTRKGPTDTQYF. The CDR3 coding sequence is TGCGCCAGCAGCCAACCCACGCGGAAAGGCCCCACAGATACGCAGTATTTT.

This clonotype was recorded many times. The rearrangement links TRBV19 to TRBJ1-2, with 10 bases that match TRBD1. Per the germline V gene, CDR1 is LNHDA and CDR2 is SQIVND (reference sequence). The V segment lost 5 bases and the J segment 8 bases; nucleotides outside the gene matches: 8. The CDR3 sequence is 14 residues long. For the CDR3, the DNA is TGTGCCAGTAGTCCGGGACAGGGGTCATGGGGCTACACCTTC. Translation: CASSPGQGSWGYTF.

In this sample, this clonotype turned up many times. This chain connects TRBV5-6 to TRBJ2-3; tentative D call: TRBD1 (7 bases). V was clipped by 1 base and J by 6 bases, with 15 bases between them. The germline CDR1 and CDR2 sequences are SGHDT and YYEEEE. This CDR3 comprises 15 residues. This CDR3 is CASSLRGRGDDTQYF. CDR3 coding DNA: TGTGCCAGCAGCTTGCGGGGCAGGGGGGACGATACGCAGTATTTT.

This clonotype was detected a few times. The chain combines TRBV18 with TRBJ2-2, with D tentatively TRBD2 (5 bases). The V gene's germline CDR1 is KGHSH and CDR2 LQKENI. The CDR3 covers 15 residues. Trimming left V 0 bases short and J 4 bases short, with 9 bases between. CDR3 sequence reads: CASSPPPGTTGELFF. CDR3 DNA sequence: TGTGCCAGCTCACCACCGCCGGGAACCACCGGGGAGCTGTTTTTT.

The sample holds many counts of this clonotype. The J gene is TRBJ1-2, the V gene TRBV11-2; D is unresolved. This CDR3 comprises 13 residues. Germline V lookup: CDR1 SGHAT, CDR2 FQNNGV. Trimming cost V 2 bases and J 0 bases, with 4 bases left between them. CDR3 loop: CASSLSANYGYTF. The CDR3 nucleotides are TGTGCCAGCAGCTTATCTGCTAACTATGGCTACACCTTC. The full variable domain, completed using reference TRBV11-2 and TRBJ1-2, is EAGVAQSPRYKIIEKRQSVAFWCNPISGHATLYWYQQILGQGPKLLIQFQNNGVVDDSQLPKDRFSAERLKGVDSTLKIQPAKLEDSAVYLCASSLSANYGYTFGSGTRLTVV.

This clonotype was recorded many times. The rearrangement uses TRBV7-9 and TRBJ2-3; D might be TRBD1 (7 bases). Per the germline V gene, CDR1 is SEHNR and CDR2 is FQNEAQ (reference sequence). Trimming took 1 base from V and 6 from J, leaving 17 bases between them. CDR3 length equals 16 residues. The chain's CDR3 is CASSLVGGGDLDTQYF. The CDR3 DNA is TGTGCCAGCAGCTTAGTCGGAGGGGGCGATTTGGATACGCAGTATTTT.